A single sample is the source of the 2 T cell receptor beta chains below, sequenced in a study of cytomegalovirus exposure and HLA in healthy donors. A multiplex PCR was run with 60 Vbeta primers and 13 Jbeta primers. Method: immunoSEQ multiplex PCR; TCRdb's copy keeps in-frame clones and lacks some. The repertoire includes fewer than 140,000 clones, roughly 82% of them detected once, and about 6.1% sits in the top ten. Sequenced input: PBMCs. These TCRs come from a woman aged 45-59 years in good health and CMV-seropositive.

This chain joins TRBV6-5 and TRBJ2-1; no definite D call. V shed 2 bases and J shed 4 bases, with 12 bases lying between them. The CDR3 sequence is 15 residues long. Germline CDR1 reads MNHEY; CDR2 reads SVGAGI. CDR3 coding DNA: TGTGCCAGCAGTTACACCCCGGTCCTGTACAATGAGCAGTTCTTC. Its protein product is CASSYTPVLYNEQFF.

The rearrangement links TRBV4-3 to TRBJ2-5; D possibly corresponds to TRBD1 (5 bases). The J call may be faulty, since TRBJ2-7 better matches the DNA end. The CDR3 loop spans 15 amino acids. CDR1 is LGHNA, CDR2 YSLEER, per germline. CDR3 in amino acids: CASSQDLGRVNEQYF. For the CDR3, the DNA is TGCGCCAGCAGCCAAGATCTCGGCAGGGTGAACGAGCAGTACTTC.